The T cell receptor beta chain under discussion was sequenced for a study of T-cell reconstitution after alpha-beta-depleted transplantation in children. Study-level findings and limits: Alpha-beta T cells about two months after transplant reportedly derived from several hundred expanded graft clones. For some patients, TCRbeta diversity was high at day 60 because of recipient T cells and thymic progenitors that survived. At one year after transplant, newly produced T cells mostly accounted for T-cell counts and diversity.

The CDR3 runs to 15 residues. V shed 8 bases and J 10 bases; nucleotides not matched to a gene: 9. CDR1 MDHEN and CDR2 SYDVKM come from the germline V gene. With respect to this clonotype: Its antigen is not known.

This sample's TCRbeta library carried unique molecular identifier barcodes. TCRdb recomputed calls from the PCR reads with MiXCR, one row per CDR3 protein. The repertoire consists of some 110,000 distinct CDR3 sequences, with over 9% occurring once and the leading ten covering 30% to 35%. The V and J genes are TRBV28 and TRBJ2-1; TRBD2 matches 15 bases. The input for sequencing was PBMCs, taken before TCRalphabeta/CD19-depleted stem cell transplant. The receptor's source is a boy aged 2 to 9 with acute lymphoblastic leukemia, due to receive a stem cell transplant. The CDR3 sequence is CASETGTSGGREQFF. For the CDR3, the DNA is TGTGCCAGCGAAACCGGGACTAGCGGGGGGCGGGAGCAGTTCTTC.